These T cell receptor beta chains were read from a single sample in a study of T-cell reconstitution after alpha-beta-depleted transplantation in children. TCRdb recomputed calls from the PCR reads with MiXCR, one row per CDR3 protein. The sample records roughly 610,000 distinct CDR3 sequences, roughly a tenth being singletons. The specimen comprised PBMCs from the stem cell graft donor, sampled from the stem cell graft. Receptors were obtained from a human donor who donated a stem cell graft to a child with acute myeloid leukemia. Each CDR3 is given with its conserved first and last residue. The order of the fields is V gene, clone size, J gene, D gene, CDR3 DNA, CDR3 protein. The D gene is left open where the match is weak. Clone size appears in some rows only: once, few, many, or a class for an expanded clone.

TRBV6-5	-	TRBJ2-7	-	TGTGCCAGCAGTTCGCCGGGACAACACTACGAGCAGTACTTC	CASSSPGQHYEQYF
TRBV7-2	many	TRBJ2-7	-	TGTGCCAGCAGCTCACACTTCGCCGAGCAGTACTTC	CASSSHFAEQYF
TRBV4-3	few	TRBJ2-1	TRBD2	TGCGCCAGCAGCCCAGACGGACTAGCGGGAGGGCATTCCTACAATGAGCAGTTCTTC	CASSPDGLAGGHSYNEQFF
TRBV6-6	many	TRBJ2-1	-	TGTGCCAGCAGTAAGATAGCGGCAGAGGGGCAGTTCTTC	CASSKIAAEGQFF
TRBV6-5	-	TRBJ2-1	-	TGTGCCAGCAGTTACTCAGGCCCTGCTAGCTCCTACAATGAGCAGTTCTTC	CASSYSGPASSYNEQFF
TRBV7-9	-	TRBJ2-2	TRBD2	TGTGCCAGCAGCTTTCCGAGACTAGCGGGAGACACCGGGGAGCTGTTTTTT	CASSFPRLAGDTGELFF
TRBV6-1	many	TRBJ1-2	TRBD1	TGTGCCAGCAGTCAATACCCGACAGGGGGGGAGGGCTACACCTTC	CASSQYPTGGEGYTF
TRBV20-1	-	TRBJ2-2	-	TGCAGTGCTAGAGACCGGCGTGGGCCGATCGGGGAGCTGTTTTTT	CSARDRRGPIGELFF
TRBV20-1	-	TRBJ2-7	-	TGCAGTGCTAGTCCCGGGACACTGTACGAGCAGTACTTC	CSASPGTLYEQYF
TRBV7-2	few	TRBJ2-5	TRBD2	TGTGCCAGCAGCCCGGGGGGGGGACTAGTAGAGACCCAGTACTTC	CASSPGGGLVETQYF
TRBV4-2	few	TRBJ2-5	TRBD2	TGTGCCAGCAGCCAAGAAGAACTTCTAGCGGGGGATCGGGTGGGCCAGTACTTC	CASSQEELLAGDRVGQYF
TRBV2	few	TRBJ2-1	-	TGTGCCAGCAGTGAAGGCAGGGGTCGTTCCTACAATGAGCAGTTCTTC	CASSEGRGRSYNEQFF
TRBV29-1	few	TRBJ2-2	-	TGCAGCGTTGTGCGGGATAACACCGGGGAGCTGTTTTTT	CSVVRDNTGELFF
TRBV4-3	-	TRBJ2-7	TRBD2	TGCGCCAGCAGCCAGGGACTAGCGGGAGGGCCGGGCGAGCAGTACTTC	CASSQGLAGGPGEQYF
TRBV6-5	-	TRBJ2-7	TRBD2	TGTGCCAGCAGTTACTCGAGGACTAGCGGACTTTACGAGCAGTACTTC	CASSYSRTSGLYEQYF
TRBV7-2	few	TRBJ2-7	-	TGTGCCAGCAGCTTAGGAATAGGAACCTACGAGCAGTACTTC	CASSLGIGTYEQYF
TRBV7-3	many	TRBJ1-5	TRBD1	TGTGCCAGCAGCTCTTCGACAGGGGGCTTATATCAGCCCCAGCATTTT	CASSSSTGGLYQPQHF
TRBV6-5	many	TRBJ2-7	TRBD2	TGTGCCAGCAGTTACTACTCGACTAGCGGGAGCTACGAGCAGTACTTC	CASSYYSTSGSYEQYF
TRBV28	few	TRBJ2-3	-	TGTGCCAGCACACCCCTCCACACCGCAGATACGCAGTATTTT	CASTPLHTADTQYF
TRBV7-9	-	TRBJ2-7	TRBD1	TGTGCCAGCAGCTTAGTCCCCTCCGGGACAGGGGGCGAGCAGTACTTC	CASSLVPSGTGGEQYF
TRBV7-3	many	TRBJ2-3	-	TGTGCCAGCAGCTTAAGACAGGGACTCACAGATACGCAGTATTTT	CASSLRQGLTDTQYF
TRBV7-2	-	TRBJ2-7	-	TGTGCCAGCAGCCCCCGGATGGGGGGAAGGAGCTCCTACGAGCAGTACTTC	CASSPRMGGRSSYEQYF
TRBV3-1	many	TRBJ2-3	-	TGTGCCAGCAGCCAAACCACAGATACGCAGTATTTT	CASSQTTDTQYF
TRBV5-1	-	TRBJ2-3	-	TGCGCCAGCAGCTTGGAACGAGCTCGCACAGATACGCAGTATTTT	CASSLERARTDTQYF
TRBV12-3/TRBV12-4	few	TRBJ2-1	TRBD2	TGTGCCAGCAGTTTTCGGGTTAGCGGGAGCGGTAATGAGCAGTTCTTC	CASSFRVSGSGNEQFF
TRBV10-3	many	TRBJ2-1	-	TGTGCCATCAGTGATCGGGGCCCAAGCTCCTACAATGAGCAGTTCTTC	CAISDRGPSSYNEQFF
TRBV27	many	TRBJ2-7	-	TGTGCCAGCCTAATGACTGGAAGCTACGAGCAGTACTTC	CASLMTGSYEQYF
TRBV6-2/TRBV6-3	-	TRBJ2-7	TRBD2	TGTGCCAGCAGTTACTCGAAAGGGGACGGGAGGAGTTCCTACGAGCAGTACTTC	CASSYSKGDGRSSYEQYF
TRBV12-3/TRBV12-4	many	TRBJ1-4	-	TGTGCCAGCTCCAACCCCTCCGGGTCCGGCAATGAAAAACTGTTTTTT	CASSNPSGSGNEKLFF
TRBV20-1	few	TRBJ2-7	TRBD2	TGCAGTGCAAGACTAGCGGGAAATATTTACGAGCAGTACTTC	CSARLAGNIYEQYF
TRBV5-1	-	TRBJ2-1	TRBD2	TGCGCCAGCAGCTTGGAAGGGCTAGCGGCCTACAATGAGCAGTTCTTC	CASSLEGLAAYNEQFF
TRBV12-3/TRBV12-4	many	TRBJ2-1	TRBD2	TGTGCCAGCAGCAGGACTAGCGGGAGCGGGAGCAATGAGCAGTTCTTC	CASSRTSGSGSNEQFF
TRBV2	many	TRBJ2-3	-	TGTGCCAGCGGATATACTAGGTCTAAGGATACGCAGTATTTT	CASGYTRSKDTQYF
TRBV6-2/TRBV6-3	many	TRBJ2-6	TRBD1	TGTGCCAGCAGTGGGACAGGGGGCGTCGTGGGGGCCAACGTCCTGACTTTC	CASSGTGGVVGANVLTF
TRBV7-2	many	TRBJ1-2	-	TGTGCCAGCAGCTTGGAGGGGCCCTACACGACCTATGGCTACACCTTC	CASSLEGPYTTYGYTF
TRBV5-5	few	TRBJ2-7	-	TGTGCCAGCAGCTTGGCGAAGGGAACCGAGCAGTACTTC	CASSLAKGTEQYF
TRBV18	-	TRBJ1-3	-	TGTGCCAGCTCACCAATGTCGGGGGCAGCTGGAAACACCATATATTTT	CASSPMSGAAGNTIYF
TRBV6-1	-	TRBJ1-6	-	TGTGCCAGCAGTACCTCCGGGGCAGCATATTCACCCCTCCACTTT	CASSTSGAAYSPLHF
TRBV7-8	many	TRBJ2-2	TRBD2	TGTGCCAGCAGCTTAGGCGGGGGAAGTGTGAGGGGGGAGCTGTTTTTT	CASSLGGGSVRGELFF
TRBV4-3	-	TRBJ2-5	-	TGCGCCAGCAGCCAAGATGTCGGGGGTTTTGGCCTTTCTGCGGTCGAGACCCAGTACTTC	CASSQDVGGFGLSAVETQYF
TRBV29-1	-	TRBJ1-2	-	TGCAGCGTTTCGGGGCAACAAGGCTACACCTTC	CSVSGQQGYTF
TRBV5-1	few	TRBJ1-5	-	TGCGCCAGCAGCTTGGCCGGGGGGATCGGGCCCCAGCATTTT	CASSLAGGIGPQHF
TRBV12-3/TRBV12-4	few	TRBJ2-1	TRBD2	TGTGCCAGCAGTTTAAGTAGCGGGCACAATGAGCAGTTCTTC	CASSLSSGHNEQFF
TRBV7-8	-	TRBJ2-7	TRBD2	TGTGCCAGCAGCTTTACTAGCGAGTCCTACGAGCAGTACTTC	CASSFTSESYEQYF
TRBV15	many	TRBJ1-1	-	TGTGCCACCAGCAGGGGAGGTTTGGACACTGAAGCTTTCTTT	CATSRGGLDTEAFF
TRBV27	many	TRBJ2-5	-	TGTGCCAGCAGCTCCCCAACGTTGACCCAGTACTTC	CASSSPTLTQYF
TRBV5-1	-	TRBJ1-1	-	TGCGCCAGCAGCTTTACAGTAGACAACACTGAAGCTTTCTTT	CASSFTVDNTEAFF
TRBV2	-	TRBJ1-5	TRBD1	TGTGCCAGCAGTCGCGGACAGGGAAGCAATCAGCCCCAGCATTTT	CASSRGQGSNQPQHF
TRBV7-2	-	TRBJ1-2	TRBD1	TGTGCCAGCAGCCTCCAACAGGGGGCAGGAGGCTACACCTTC	CASSLQQGAGGYTF
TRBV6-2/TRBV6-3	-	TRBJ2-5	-	TGTGCCAGCGCGCAGGTAAAAGAGACCCAGTACTTC	CASAQVKETQYF
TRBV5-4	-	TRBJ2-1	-	TGTGCCAGCAGTCAGACCCGAGTGGATGAGCAGTTCTTC	CASSQTRVDEQFF
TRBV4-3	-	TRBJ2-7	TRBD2	TGCGCCAGCAGCCAAGATGGCCGGACTAGCGGGGGACTGTACGAGCAGTACTTC	CASSQDGRTSGGLYEQYF
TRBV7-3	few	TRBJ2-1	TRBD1	TGTGCCAGCAGCTTAAGGGGGACAGCGAGCTCCTACAATGAGCAGTTCTTC	CASSLRGTASSYNEQFF
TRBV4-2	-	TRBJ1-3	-	TGTGCCAGCAGCCCTGGGCGAGGAACGATCTCTGGAAACACCATATATTTT	CASSPGRGTISGNTIYF
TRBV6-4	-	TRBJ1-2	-	TGTGCCAGCAGGGAATCAGCTGGGGGCTACACCTTC	CASRESAGGYTF
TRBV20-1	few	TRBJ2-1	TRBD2	TGCAGTGCTATAGCGGGGGCAACCAAGAATGAGCAGTTCTTC	CSAIAGATKNEQFF
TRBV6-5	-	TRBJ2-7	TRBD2	TGTGCCAGCATTCTAGCGGCCCCGGAGCAGTACTTC	CASILAAPEQYF
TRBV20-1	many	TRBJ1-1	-	TGCAGTGCTCAAGGGGTTACGAACACTGAAGCTTTCTTT	CSAQGVTNTEAFF
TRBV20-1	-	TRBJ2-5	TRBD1	TGCAGTGCGGTCAGGGGGTACCAAGAGACCCAGTACTTC	CSAVRGYQETQYF